This T cell receptor beta chain appears in the sequencing data of a study of T cells in Graves' hyperthyroidism and ophthalmopathy. Study-level points and caveats: It was a median roughly 6.5 months before onset that the model predicted ophthalmopathy.

There are 15 residues in the CDR3. V dropped 7 bases and J dropped 3; count of bases not matched to a gene: 5. Germline CDR1 MDHEN, CDR2 SYDVKM. Regions amplified from RNA transcripts were the TCR beta CDR3 regions. HTBI primers drove first-round RT-PCR of the TCR CDR3. TCRdb reprocessed the multiplex PCR reads with MiXCR, giving one entry per CDR3 protein. The data contain around 300,000 distinct CDR3 sequences, approximately 14% of them singletons. Researchers defined stable Graves' hyperthyroidism as no ophthalmopathy progression within 18 months. Newly diagnosed hyperthyroidism patients aged 18 to 65 years had disease lasting under 2 months. Diagnosing involved the use of clinical symptoms, serum thyroxine and TRAb, thyroid ultrasound and orbital computed tomography. Notes on this clonotype: Its antigen remains unidentified.

The clonotype originates from a woman in her thirties or forties with Graves' hyperthyroidism. The specimen was blood. The chain is built from TRBV28 and TRBJ2-1; TRBD2 agrees at 11 bases. CDR3 protein: CASNGLAGVYNEQFF. CDR3 DNA sequence: TGTGCCAGCAATGGACTAGCGGGCGTCTACAATGAGCAGTTCTTC.